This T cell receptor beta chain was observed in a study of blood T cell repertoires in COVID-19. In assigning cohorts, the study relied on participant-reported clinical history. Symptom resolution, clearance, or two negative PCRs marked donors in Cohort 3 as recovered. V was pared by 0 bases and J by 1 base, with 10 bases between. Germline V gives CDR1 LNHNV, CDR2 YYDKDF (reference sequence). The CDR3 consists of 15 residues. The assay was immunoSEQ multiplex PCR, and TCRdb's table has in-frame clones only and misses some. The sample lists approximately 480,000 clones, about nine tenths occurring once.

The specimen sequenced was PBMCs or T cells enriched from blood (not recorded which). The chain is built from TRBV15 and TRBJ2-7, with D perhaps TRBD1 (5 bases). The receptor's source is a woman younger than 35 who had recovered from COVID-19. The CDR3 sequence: CATSRDLPGSYEQYF. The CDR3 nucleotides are TGTGCCACCAGCAGAGATTTGCCAGGGTCCTACGAGCAGTACTTC.